A selection of T cell receptor beta chains follows, all from one sample in a study of CD8+CD57+ T cells in acquired aplastic anemia. From the reads, TCRdb called clonotypes with MiXCR, one entry per CDR3 protein. The data hold 65,000 or so distinct CDR3 sequences, with 55% observed a single time. Sequencing was carried out using sorted CD4+, CD8+, or CD8+CD57+ T cells (not recorded which) from PBMCs. Receptors were obtained from a human donor in good health, serving as a control. Each CDR3 is given with its conserved first and last residue. A D gene is named only where the DNA matches it firmly. Expanded clones are given a class, and other clones once, few, many or no size at all.

len: 13
abundance: few
j_gene: TRBJ1-1
d_gene: NA
v_gene: TRBV2
CDR3nt: TGTGCCAGCATACAGGGTTTAAACACTGAAGCTTTCTTT
CDR3aa: CASIQGLNTEAFF

len: 15
abundance: many
j_gene: TRBJ1-4
d_gene: NA
v_gene: TRBV27
CDR3nt: TGTGCCAGCAGTTTACATGGCAAAAGGGAGGAAAAACTGTTTTTT
CDR3aa: CASSLHGKREEKLFF

len: 13
abundance: NA
j_gene: TRBJ2-7
d_gene: TRBD2
v_gene: TRBV7-6
CDR3nt: TGTGCCAGCCACCGGCGGGAGACCGACGAGCAGTACTTC
CDR3aa: CASHRRETDEQYF

len: 13
abundance: many
j_gene: TRBJ1-2
d_gene: NA
v_gene: TRBV7-6
CDR3nt: TGTGCCAGCAGCCCTAGGACGGGCTATGGCTACACCTTC
CDR3aa: CASSPRTGYGYTF

len: 13
abundance: medium-sized
j_gene: TRBJ1-5
d_gene: TRBD1
v_gene: TRBV29-1
CDR3nt: TGCAGCGCGGGGGACAGGGTAAAACAGCCCCAGCATTTT
CDR3aa: CSAGDRVKQPQHF

len: 14
abundance: NA
j_gene: TRBJ1-2
d_gene: NA
v_gene: TRBV2
CDR3nt: TGTGCCAGCAGTGAAGAACCGAACGGTAATGGCTACACCTTC
CDR3aa: CASSEEPNGNGYTF

len: 15
abundance: NA
j_gene: TRBJ1-1
d_gene: TRBD1
v_gene: TRBV10-3
CDR3nt: TGTGCCATCAGTACGGACAGGGGAAGGGACACTGAAGCTTTCTTT
CDR3aa: CAISTDRGRDTEAFF

len: 16
abundance: NA
j_gene: TRBJ1-4
d_gene: NA
v_gene: TRBV28
CDR3nt: TGTGCCAGCAGTTTTGCGAGGGTTGCAACTAATGAAAAACTGTTTTTT
CDR3aa: CASSFARVATNEKLFF

len: 14
abundance: NA
j_gene: TRBJ1-6
d_gene: NA
v_gene: TRBV13
CDR3nt: TGTGCCAGCACCTGGCAGGGCGGCAATTCACCCCTCCACTTT
CDR3aa: CASTWQGGNSPLHF

len: 16
abundance: many
j_gene: TRBJ1-1
d_gene: TRBD1
v_gene: TRBV7-9
CDR3nt: TGTGCCAGCAGCACGGACAGGGGGCCCCTAAACACTGAAGCTTTCTTT
CDR3aa: CASSTDRGPLNTEAFF

len: 14
abundance: many
j_gene: TRBJ2-1
d_gene: TRBD1
v_gene: TRBV19
CDR3nt: TGTGCCAGTAGTAAGGGACAGGGCAACAATGAGCAGTTCTTC
CDR3aa: CASSKGQGNNEQFF

len: 13
abundance: many
j_gene: TRBJ1-2
d_gene: NA
v_gene: TRBV19
CDR3nt: TGTGCCAGTAGCGTCCCGCCGGGGTATGGCTACACCTTC
CDR3aa: CASSVPPGYGYTF

len: 16
abundance: few
j_gene: TRBJ1-3
d_gene: NA
v_gene: TRBV9
CDR3nt: TGTGCCAGCAGCGTAGCAGGGTCTCCAGGGTCGAACACCATATATTTT
CDR3aa: CASSVAGSPGSNTIYF

len: 16
abundance: NA
j_gene: TRBJ2-1
d_gene: TRBD2
v_gene: TRBV15
CDR3nt: TGTGCCACCAGCAGAGATTGGCGGGGGGGCCCTAATGAGCAGTTCTTC
CDR3aa: CATSRDWRGGPNEQFF

len: 15
abundance: medium-sized
j_gene: TRBJ2-7
d_gene: NA
v_gene: TRBV15
CDR3nt: TGTGCCACCAGCAGATCAACGACGGATCCCTACGAGCAGTACTTC
CDR3aa: CATSRSTTDPYEQYF

len: 14
abundance: NA
j_gene: TRBJ1-1
d_gene: NA
v_gene: TRBV30
CDR3nt: TGTGCCTGGAGTGGAGGGGTAGATAACACTGAAGCTTTCTTT
CDR3aa: CAWSGGVDNTEAFF

len: 17
abundance: NA
j_gene: TRBJ2-3
d_gene: TRBD1
v_gene: TRBV11-1
CDR3nt: TGTGCCAGCAGCCCCGGACTAGACAGGGGGTTCACAGATACGCAGTATTTT
CDR3aa: CASSPGLDRGFTDTQYF

len: 14
abundance: NA
j_gene: TRBJ2-5
d_gene: NA
v_gene: TRBV7-9
CDR3nt: TGTGCCAGCAGCTCCTATCCCACGGGGGAGACCCAGTACTTC
CDR3aa: CASSSYPTGETQYF

len: 15
abundance: NA
j_gene: TRBJ1-1
d_gene: TRBD1
v_gene: TRBV19
CDR3nt: TGTGCCAGTAGTATAGGAGCGACAGGGATCACTGAAGCTTTCTTT
CDR3aa: CASSIGATGITEAFF

len: 15
abundance: NA
j_gene: TRBJ1-4
d_gene: NA
v_gene: TRBV3-1
CDR3nt: TGTGCCAGCAGCTCCGGACCCGGGGCTAATGAAAAACTGTTTTTT
CDR3aa: CASSSGPGANEKLFF

len: 11
abundance: few
j_gene: TRBJ1-6
d_gene: NA
v_gene: TRBV6-2/TRBV6-3
CDR3nt: TGTGCCAGCAGTTACTCTTCACCCCTCCACTTT
CDR3aa: CASSYSSPLHF

len: 14
abundance: NA
j_gene: TRBJ1-1
d_gene: TRBD1
v_gene: TRBV7-9
CDR3nt: TGTCCCAGCAGCCATGGGACAGGGGCTCTGAATGCTTTCTTT
CDR3aa: CPSSHGTGALNAFF

len: 15
abundance: many
j_gene: TRBJ1-2
d_gene: NA
v_gene: TRBV5-1
CDR3nt: TGCGCCAGCAGCTTGGAGTTAGGGGGGAACTATGGCTACACCTTC
CDR3aa: CASSLELGGNYGYTF

len: 16
abundance: medium-sized
j_gene: TRBJ2-2
d_gene: NA
v_gene: TRBV10-3
CDR3nt: TGTGCCATCAGTGAGTCGGTGGCAGCGAACACCGGGGAGCTGTTTTTT
CDR3aa: CAISESVAANTGELFF

len: 14
abundance: NA
j_gene: TRBJ2-7
d_gene: TRBD1
v_gene: TRBV25-1
CDR3nt: TGTGCCAGCAGCCGGGACAGGGAGTTAGGCGAGCAGTACTTC
CDR3aa: CASSRDRELGEQYF

len: 15
abundance: NA
j_gene: TRBJ2-5
d_gene: TRBD2
v_gene: TRBV7-8
CDR3nt: TGTGCCAGCAGCTGGGGGACTAGCGGGAAAGAGACCCAGTACTTC
CDR3aa: CASSWGTSGKETQYF

len: 13
abundance: many
j_gene: TRBJ1-5
d_gene: NA
v_gene: TRBV12-5
CDR3nt: TGTGCTAGTGCCCGGACCCCTAATCAGCCCCAGCATTTT
CDR3aa: CASARTPNQPQHF

len: 14
abundance: few
j_gene: TRBJ1-1
d_gene: NA
v_gene: TRBV10-2
CDR3nt: TGCGCCAGCAGTGGGGGGACACAGAACACTGAAGCTTTCTTT
CDR3aa: CASSGGTQNTEAFF

len: 14
abundance: NA
j_gene: TRBJ2-6
d_gene: TRBD1
v_gene: TRBV2
CDR3nt: TGTGCCTGCAGTGGGACAGCCAACACCGGGGAGCTGTTTTTC
CDR3aa: CACSGTANTGELFF